This T cell receptor beta chain was captured in a study of cytomegalovirus exposure and HLA in healthy donors. Study findings and constraints: Common viral pathogens were later found to be apparently linked to several of the most significant clusters.

The PCR made use of 60 Vbeta and 13 Jbeta primers. TCRdb keeps only in-frame clones here, not all; method: immunoSEQ multiplex PCR. The table shows about 190,000 clones, with roughly four fifths occurring only once. V shed 1 base, J shed 3 bases, and the junction held 2 bases outside the gene matches. CDR3 length: 17 amino acids. Germline CDR1 is SGHVS and CDR2 is FNYEAQ. As concerns this clone: Its antigen remains unidentified.

The chain has TRBV7-6 and TRBJ2-3; 15 bases are shared with TRBD2. This sequence originates from a woman aged 25 to 39 in good health and CMV-seropositive. Sequenced sample: PBMCs. The CDR3 protein is CASSLGGLAGGTDTQYF. CDR3 bases: TGTGCCAGCAGCTTAGGGGGACTAGCGGGAGGAACAGATACGCAGTATTTT.